The 22 T cell receptor beta chains presented below share a single source sample, sequenced in a study of shared clonotypes between healthy human individuals. Profiling relied on immunoSEQ multiplex PCR, and the TCRdb table lists in-frame clones only, not all of them. The data show approximately 700,000 clones, with around 73% seen just once and around 2% held by the top ten. Sequenced material: memory CD4+ T cells sorted from blood. Subset indicated: CD45RA-negative fraction. The source of these receptors is a woman aged 25-40 years in good health.

The genes are TRBV5-1 and TRBJ1-2; D unclear. The germline CDR1 and CDR2 sequences are SGHRS and YFSETQ. Trimming pared 0 bases from V and 4 bases from J, leaving 13 bases between. This CDR3 contains 15 residues. In DNA form, the CDR3 reads TGCGCCAGCAGCTTGGACACCGTACTGGGCTATGGCTACACCTTC. Protein product: CASSLDTVLGYGYTF.

The chain links TRBV18 to TRBJ2-7; no clear D. The germline CDR1 and CDR2 sequences are KGHSH and LQKENI. This CDR3 comprises 15 residues. V lost 2 bases and J lost 5, with 16 bases in between. This CDR3 is CASSPLAGTQDEQYF. The CDR3 nucleotides read TGTGCCAGCTCACCATTGGCAGGAACTCAGGACGAGCAGTACTTC.

DNA for the CDR3: TGCAGCGTTGATAAGGGGCTAGCGGGAGGCAATGAGCAGTTCTTC. This gives the protein CSVDKGLAGGNEQFF. J is TRBJ2-1 and V is TRBV29-1, with 11 positions matching TRBD2. This CDR3 is 15 amino acids long. Germline V gene data show CDR1 as SQVTM and CDR2 as ANQGSEA. With 3 bases clipped from V and 6 bases from J, the junction kept 7 bases outside the gene matches.

This clone appeared many times. This chain links TRBV6-6 with TRBJ1-5, with a weak D call TRBD1 (6 bases). V dropped 6 bases and J dropped 0 bases, with 12 bases sitting between them. The CDR3 has 15 amino acids. Germline CDR1 MNHNY, CDR2 SVGAGI (reference sequence). CDR3 protein: CASSQGSPSNQPQHF. CDR3 bases: TGTGCCAGCAGCCAGGGGTCGCCTAGCAATCAGCCCCAGCATTTT.

The chain has TRBV6-1 and TRBJ2-1; 7 bases align to TRBD2. Germline V gene lookup returns CDR1 MNHNS and CDR2 SASEGT. The CDR3 runs to 15 residues. With V trimmed by 4 bases and J by 1 base, 4 bases remained unmatched. For the CDR3, the DNA is TGTGCCAGCAGTGTCGGGCGGGAGTCCTACAATGAGCAGTTCTTC. This translates into CASSVGRESYNEQFF.

The chain uses TRBV6-1 and TRBJ1-2, with D possibly TRBD1 on 5 matching bases. CDR1 and CDR2 from the germline V gene are MNHNS and SASEGT. This CDR3 comprises 12 residues. The ends were cut back, 5 bases at V and 4 bases at J, with 8 bases in the middle. The CDR3 loop reads CASSQQVYGYTF. CDR3 DNA: TGTGCCAGCAGTCAACAGGTCTATGGCTACACCTTC.

In its sample, this clone was seen a few times. The chain employs TRBV5-1 and TRBJ2-5; D possibly matches TRBD1 or TRBD2 (6 bases each). In germline, CDR1 is SGHRS, CDR2 YFSETQ. The V end lost 4 bases, the J end lost 4 bases, and 17 bases lay between the germline ends. The CDR3 has 15 residues. The CDR3, as DNA: TGCGCCAGCAGCCTCGCGAACAGGGAGGCAGAGACCCAGTACTTC. This codes for CASSLANREAETQYF.

This clone was detected once. Other DNA sequences in this sample translate to the same CDR3. This chain links TRBV28 with TRBJ2-7; the D gene could be TRBD1 or TRBD2 (5 bases each). V was trimmed by 5 bases and J by 3 bases, leaving 11 bases between them. The CDR3 spans 13 residues. Germline CDR1 is MDHEN and CDR2 is SYDVKM. DNA of the CDR3: TGTGCCAGCAGTCCGGCGAGGGGCTACGAGCAGTACTTC. Its protein product is CASSPARGYEQYF.

This clone was observed a single time. V gene TRBV25-1 combines with J gene TRBJ2-7, with D maybe TRBD2 (5 bases). The CDR3 contains 13 residues. Trimming took off 4 bases at V and 0 bases at J, with 7 bases between the two ends. Per germline, CDR1 MGHDK and CDR2 SYGVNS. CDR3 in amino acids: CASSAAVSYEQYF. Here the CDR3 DNA reads TGTGCCAGCAGTGCAGCGGTCTCCTACGAGCAGTACTTC.

This chain joins TRBV5-6 and TRBJ2-2; a weak D match, TRBD2 (5 bases). V lost 2 bases and J lost 4, with 15 bases in between. This CDR3 has 16 residues. Germline V gene lookup returns CDR1 SGHDT and CDR2 YYEEEE. CDR3 loop: CASSFGGVGSTGELFF. CDR3 DNA: TGTGCCAGCAGCTTTGGAGGCGTCGGTAGCACCGGGGAGCTGTTTTTT.

Only a few counts were recorded for this clone. This sequence joins TRBV7-7 and TRBJ2-7, with D hard to call. There are 13 residues in the CDR3. The germline V and J ends were trimmed by 3 bases and 2 bases, with 8 bases remaining between them. Germline CDR1 and CDR2: SSHAT and FNYEAQ (reference sequence). Written as DNA, the CDR3 is TGTGCCAGCAGCTTGGCCGTTACCTACGAGCAGTACTTC. Translating gives CASSLAVTYEQYF.

The V call is TRBV4-1, the J call TRBJ2-3, with 9 bases lining up with TRBD1. V lost 5 bases, J lost 4 bases, and 10 bases stayed unmatched. Germline CDR1 and CDR2: MGHRA and YSYEKL. This CDR3 is 16 amino acids long. The CDR3 nucleotides read TGCGCCAGCAGCACCCGTGGGACAGGGAGCCCAGATACGCAGTATTTT. Translating gives CASSTRGTGSPDTQYF.

This chain connects TRBV5-1 to TRBJ2-3; unclear D gene. The CDR3 consists of 14 residues. V gave up 9 bases and J gave up 2 bases, with 16 bases separating them. Per the germline V gene, CDR1 is SGHRS and CDR2 is YFSETQ. In DNA, the CDR3 is TGCGCCACCAAACAACCTGAGACCACAGATACGCAGTATTTT. This translates into CATKQPETTDTQYF. Supplemented by reference TRBV5-1 and TRBJ2-3, the full variable domain reads KAGVTQTPRYLIKTRGQQVTLSCSPISGHRSVSWYQQTPGQGLQFLFEYFSETQRNKGNFPGRFSGRQFSNSRSEMNVSTLELGDSALYLCATKQPETTDTQYFGPGTRLTVL.

The rearrangement links TRBV2 to TRBJ1-1; D perhaps matches TRBD1 (6 bases). The CDR3 is 13 amino acids. Germline lookup yields CDR1 SNHLY and CDR2 FYNNEI. The V and J ends lost 4 bases and 4 bases respectively, with 10 bases between them. CDR3 nucleotides: TGTGCCAGCAGTGTGCGACAGGTCACTGAAGCTTTCTTT. It codes for CASSVRQVTEAFF. Based on the CDR3 plus reference TRBV2 and TRBJ1-1, the full variable domain is EPEVTQTPSHQVTQMGQEVILRCVPISNHLYFYWYRQILGQKVEFLVSFYNNEISEKSEIFDDQFSVERPDGSNFTLKIRSTKLEDSAMYFCASSVRQVTEAFFGQGTRLTVV.

The rearrangement uses TRBV13 and TRBJ2-7; TRBD2 matches 7 bases. Germline V CDR1 and CDR2: PRHDT, FYEKMQ (reference sequence). V lost 7 bases to trimming and J lost 0 bases; unmatched junction nucleotides: 6. The CDR3 runs to 14 residues. DNA for the CDR3: TGTGCCAGCAAGCGGGGAGTAGGCTCCTACGAGCAGTACTTC. This gives the protein CASKRGVGSYEQYF.

V is TRBV30 and J is TRBJ1-4, with D hard to call. Germline-derived CDR1 and CDR2 are GTSNPN and SVGIG (reference sequence). V lost 0 bases to trimming and J lost 7 bases, with 12 bases between them. CDR3 size: 14 residues. The CDR3 nucleotides are TGTGCCTGGAGTGTACGTTCGCTAGGTGAAAAACTGTTTTTT. As protein: CAWSVRSLGEKLFF.

The chain couples TRBV27 to TRBJ2-2; possible D gene TRBD2, 5 bases. CDR1 and CDR2 from the germline V gene are MNHEY and SMNVEV (reference sequence). The V gene lost 2 bases and the J gene lost 6 bases, with 13 bases spanning the gap. The CDR3 spans 15 residues. CDR3: CASSLDGRGSGELFF. The CDR3 bases are TGTGCCAGCAGTTTAGACGGGCGCGGGTCCGGGGAGCTGTTTTTT.

The chain joins TRBV6-5 to TRBJ1-6; D not resolved. V dropped 3 bases and J dropped 8 bases, with 8 bases sitting between them. The CDR3 runs to 13 residues. CDR1 is MNHEY, CDR2 SVGAGI, per germline. The CDR3 DNA reads TGTGCCAGCAGTTATCAGGTGGATTCACCCCTCCACTTT. It is translated as CASSYQVDSPLHF.

V usage is TRBV27 and J usage is TRBJ1-5; TRBD1 is a possible D gene (5 bases). The germline V gene encodes CDR1 MNHEY and CDR2 SMNVEV (reference sequence). V lost 4 bases, J lost 3 bases, and 7 bases lay in between. The CDR3 is made up of 13 amino acids. The CDR3 coding sequence is TGTGCCAGCAGTTCGACAGTCAATCAGCCCCAGCATTTT. Translating gives CASSSTVNQPQHF.

This chain links TRBV19 with TRBJ2-1; no clear D. Trimming stripped 1 base from V and 5 bases from J, with 6 bases between. The CDR3 consists of 13 residues. From germline, CDR1 is LNHDA and CDR2 SQIVND (reference sequence). The CDR3: CASSIVGNNEQFF. The CDR3 nucleotides are TGTGCCAGTAGTATAGTAGGGAACAATGAGCAGTTCTTC.

The V gene is TRBV5-1, the J gene TRBJ2-1, with 9 bases identical to TRBD2. This CDR3 is built from 17 residues. CDR1 is SGHRS, CDR2 YFSETQ, per germline. After removal of 0 bases from V and 6 bases from J, the junction contained 10 bases not matched to a gene. CDR3 in amino acids: CASSLATAGTSSNEQFF. The CDR3, as DNA: TGCGCCAGCAGCTTGGCCACCGCAGGGACTAGCAGCAATGAGCAGTTCTTC.

The rearrangement uses TRBV10-1 and TRBJ2-7; D gene ambiguous. Germline CDR1 reads WNHNN; CDR2 reads SYGVQD (reference sequence). CDR3 length: 15 residues. V dropped 3 bases and J dropped 2 bases, with 14 bases sitting between them. The CDR3, as DNA: TGCGCCAGCAGTGACCCATCGACTCCTACCTACGAGCAGTACTTC. It specifies CASSDPSTPTYEQYF.